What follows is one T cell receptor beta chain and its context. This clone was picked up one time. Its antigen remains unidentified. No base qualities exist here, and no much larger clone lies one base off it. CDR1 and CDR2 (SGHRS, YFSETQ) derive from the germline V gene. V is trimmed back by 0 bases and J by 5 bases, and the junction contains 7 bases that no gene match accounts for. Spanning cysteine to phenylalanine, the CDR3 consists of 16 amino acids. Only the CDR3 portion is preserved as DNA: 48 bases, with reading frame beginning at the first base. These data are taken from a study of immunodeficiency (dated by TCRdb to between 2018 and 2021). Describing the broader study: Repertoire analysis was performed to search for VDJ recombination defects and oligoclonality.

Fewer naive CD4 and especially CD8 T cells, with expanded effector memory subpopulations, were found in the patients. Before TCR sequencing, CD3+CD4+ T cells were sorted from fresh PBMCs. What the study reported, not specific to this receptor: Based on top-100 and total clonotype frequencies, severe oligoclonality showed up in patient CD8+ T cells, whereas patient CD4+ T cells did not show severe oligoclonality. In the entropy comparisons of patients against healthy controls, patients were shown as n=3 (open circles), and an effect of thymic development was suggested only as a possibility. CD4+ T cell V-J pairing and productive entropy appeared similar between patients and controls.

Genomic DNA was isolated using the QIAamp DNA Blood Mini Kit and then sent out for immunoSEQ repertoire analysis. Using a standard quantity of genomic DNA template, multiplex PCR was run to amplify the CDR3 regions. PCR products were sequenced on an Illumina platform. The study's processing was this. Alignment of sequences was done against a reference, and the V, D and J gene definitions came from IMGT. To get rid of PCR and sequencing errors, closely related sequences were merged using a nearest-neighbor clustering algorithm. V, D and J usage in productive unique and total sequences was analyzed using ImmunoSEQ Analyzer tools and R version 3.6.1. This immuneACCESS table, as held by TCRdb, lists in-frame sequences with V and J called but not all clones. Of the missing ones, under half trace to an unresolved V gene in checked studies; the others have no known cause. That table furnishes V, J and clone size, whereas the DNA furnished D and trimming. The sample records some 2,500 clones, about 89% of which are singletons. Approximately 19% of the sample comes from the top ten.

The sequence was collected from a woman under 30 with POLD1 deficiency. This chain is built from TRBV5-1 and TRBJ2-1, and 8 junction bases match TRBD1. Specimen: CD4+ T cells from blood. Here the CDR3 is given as CASSLVPTGVNNEQFF. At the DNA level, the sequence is TGCGCCAGCAGCTTGGTACCGACAGGGGTCAACAATGAGCAGTTCTTC.